These 15 T cell receptor beta chains were all obtained from the same sample, sequenced in a study of blood T cell repertoires in COVID-19. Method: immunoSEQ multiplex PCR; TCRdb's copy keeps in-frame clones and lacks some. This table has about 94,000 clones, 80% appearing once. The sequenced sample was peripheral blood. The receptors come from a woman older than 75 with acute or convalescent COVID-19.

V usage is TRBV2 and J usage is TRBJ2-3; 13 positions agree with TRBD2. The CDR3 consists of 17 residues. V shed 3 bases and J 4 bases; nucleotides not matched to a gene: 7. Germline loops: CDR1 SNHLY, CDR2 FYNNEI. The CDR3 DNA follows: TGTGCCAGCAGTGATACTAGCGGGGGGGCATTATCAGATACGCAGTATTTT. This encodes CASSDTSGGALSDTQYF.

Only a few counts were recorded for this clone. The chain joins TRBV5-1 to TRBJ1-2; D is perhaps TRBD1 (6 bases). Deletions cut 0 bases from V and 0 bases from J, with 9 bases between. Per the germline V gene, CDR1 is SGHRS and CDR2 is YFSETQ. The CDR3 extends over 15 amino acids. CDR3 amino acids: CASSLAGTTNYGYTF. CDR3 DNA: TGCGCCAGCAGCTTGGCTGGGACAACTAACTATGGCTACACCTTC.

The V gene is TRBV29-1, the J gene TRBJ2-5; D remains unclear. V lost 2 bases, J lost 4 bases, and 5 bases lay in between. CDR3 length: 11 residues. The germline V gene has CDR1 SQVTM and CDR2 ANQGSEA. The CDR3 region is CSVEIVETQYF. The CDR3 DNA sequence: TGCAGCGTTGAAATAGTAGAGACCCAGTACTTC.

CDR3 amino acids: CASSKTGGPYNEQFF. CDR3 sequence (DNA): TGTGCCAGCAGCAAGACAGGGGGTCCCTACAATGAGCAGTTCTTC. The chain combines TRBV7-7 with TRBJ2-1; TRBD1 aligns across 9 bases. The CDR3 sequence is 15 residues long. With 5 bases clipped from V and 2 bases from J, the junction kept 4 bases outside the gene matches. The germline gives CDR1 SSHAT, CDR2 FNYEAQ (reference sequence).

The J gene is TRBJ2-7, the V gene TRBV5-6, with 7 bases identical to TRBD2. V trimming: 0 bases; J trimming: 2 bases; junction bases outside the gene matches: 5. This CDR3 comprises 15 residues. Germline CDR1 is SGHDT and CDR2 is YYEEEE. The CDR3 DNA follows: TGTGCCAGCAGCTTGGTCCAGCGGGACGCCTACGAGCAGTACTTC. Its translation is CASSLVQRDAYEQYF.

The chain couples TRBV2 to TRBJ2-1; 7 nucleotides align to TRBD2. Germline CDR1 and CDR2: SNHLY and FYNNEI. The ends lost 3 bases at V and 4 bases at J; junction bases unmatched: 6. CDR3 length: 15 amino acids. The CDR3 nucleotides are TGTGCCAGCAGTGAGTGGCTAGCGGCATACAATGAGCAGTTCTTC. Its translation is CASSEWLAAYNEQFF. The full variable domain, in which reference TRBV2 and TRBJ2-1 provide the parts outside the CDR3, is EPEVTQTPSHQVTQMGQEVILRCVPISNHLYFYWYRQILGQKVEFLVSFYNNEISEKSEIFDDQFSVERPDGSNFTLKIRSTKLEDSAMYFCASSEWLAAYNEQFFGPGTRLTVL.

For the CDR3, the DNA is TGTGCCAGCACCCCCGGCGGGGTTAGCAATCAGCCCCAGCATTTT. Translation: CASTPGGVSNQPQHF. The chain has TRBV6-5 and TRBJ1-5; D not certain. Trimming removed 7 bases at V and 0 bases at J, with 13 bases between. From germline, CDR1 is MNHEY and CDR2 SVGAGI. The CDR3 contains 15 residues.

V gene TRBV7-9 combines with J gene TRBJ2-1; perhaps TRBD2 as D (6 bases). There are 17 residues in the CDR3. Germline lookup yields CDR1 SEHNR and CDR2 FQNEAQ (reference sequence). Trimming stripped 4 bases from V and 2 bases from J, with 18 bases between. In DNA, the CDR3 is TGTGCCAGCAGCTCTACCGGGACTTCTTTTACCTACAATGAGCAGTTCTTC. It encodes CASSSTGTSFTYNEQFF.

This clone was detected only once. The chain couples TRBV10-3 to TRBJ2-7, with a possible D match to TRBD1 (6 bases). The germline V gene encodes CDR1 ENHRY and CDR2 SYGVKD. V was shortened by 0 bases and J by 3 bases, with 9 bases between the two germline ends. The CDR3 is 14 residues long. CDR3 nucleotide sequence: TGTGCCATCAGTGAGTCTGGGGGCGTCTACGAGCAGTACTTC. This encodes CAISESGGVYEQYF.

This clone was detected a few times. Within the sample, other DNA sequences also encode this same CDR3. The chain links TRBV19 to TRBJ1-4; D is unresolved. The CDR3 runs to 14 residues. The germline V gene has CDR1 LNHDA and CDR2 SQIVND (reference sequence). V lost 6 bases and J lost 0, with 8 bases in between. The CDR3 loop is CASSHGATNEKLFF. CDR3 nucleotide sequence: TGTGCCAGTAGCCACGGAGCAACTAATGAAAAACTGTTTTTT.

This clone is a singleton in its sample. This chain connects TRBV18 to TRBJ1-2; possibly TRBD1 for D (5 bases). This CDR3 region has 13 residues. Germline CDR1 and CDR2: KGHSH and LQKENI. V shed 2 bases and J shed 8 bases, with 12 bases lying between them. The CDR3 is CASSPSPRGGYTF. CDR3 coding DNA: TGTGCCAGCTCACCATCCCCTAGGGGCGGCTACACCTTC.

This clone was found once. Other nucleotide sequences in the sample specify the same CDR3. V and J are TRBV6-5 and TRBJ1-1, with D possibly being TRBD1 (5 bases). The CDR3 has 15 amino acids. The V end was cut by 0 bases, the J end by 0 bases, with 8 bases between. Germline CDR1 is MNHEY and CDR2 is SVGAGI. The CDR3 nucleotides read TGTGCCAGCAGTTACTCGACCAGGGTGAACACTGAAGCTTTCTTT. Residues: CASSYSTRVNTEAFF.

The rearrangement links TRBV5-5 to TRBJ2-5, with a tentative D call TRBD1 (5 bases). The CDR3 contains 15 residues. Trimming removed 4 bases at V and 2 bases at J, with 15 bases between. The V gene's germline CDR1 is SGHKS and CDR2 YYEKEE (reference sequence). The CDR3 sequence: CASSLRDFGQETQYF. The CDR3 nucleotides are TGTGCCAGCAGCCTCAGGGATTTTGGGCAAGAGACCCAGTACTTC.

This clone was counted a single time. V is TRBV29-1 and J is TRBJ2-1; the D gene is possibly TRBD1 (6 bases). Germline CDR1 SQVTM, CDR2 ANQGSEA. The CDR3 runs to 14 residues. V lost 4 bases to trimming and J lost 16 bases, with 26 bases between them. CDR3 protein: CSVGGPLTGQIQFF. In nucleotides, the CDR3 is TGCAGCGTTGGTGGTCCCTTAACCGGACAGATCCAATTCTTC.

There are a few counts of this clone. The genes are TRBV11-3 and TRBJ2-1, with 7 positions matching TRBD1. V dropped 0 bases and J dropped 0; count of bases not matched to a gene: 5. Germline CDR1 is SGHNT and CDR2 is YENEEA. The CDR3 is 17 residues long. CDR3 DNA: TGTGCCAGCAGCTTAGAGGGCCCAGGGGGCTCCTACAATGAGCAGTTCTTC. This gives the protein CASSLEGPGGSYNEQFF.